This is a list of T cell receptor beta chains from one sample in a study of CD8 T cells in Susac syndrome. From the immunoSEQ multiplex PCR reads, TCRdb called clonotypes with MiXCR, one entry per CDR3 protein. The data hold about 130,000 distinct CDR3 sequences, with approximately 95% observed a single time. The specimen was CD8+ T cells from PBMCs. The origin of the receptors is a human donor with Susac syndrome. CDR3s include the opening cysteine and the closing phenylalanine or tryptophan. D genes are given only for firm matches. Part of the rows lack a size; the others show once, few, many or a class for expanded clones.

NA	TRBJ2-3	TRBV20-1	NA	CSALTGDTQYF	TGCAGTGCCCTGACCGGAGATACGCAGTATTTT
NA	TRBJ1-1	TRBV7-2	NA	CASSRFAGRNTEAFF	TGTGCCAGCAGCCGCTTTGCGGGGAGGAACACTGAAGCTTTCTTT
TRBD2	TRBJ2-1	TRBV20-1	NA	CSARDWTSEYNEQFF	TGCAGTGCTAGAGATTGGACTAGCGAGTACAATGAGCAGTTCTTC
TRBD1	TRBJ1-4	TRBV25-1	NA	CASSQGQGGEKLFF	TGTGCCAGCAGTCAAGGACAGGGTGGAGAAAAACTGTTTTTT
NA	TRBJ2-2	TRBV12-3/TRBV12-4	NA	CASSFDGGELFF	TGTGCCAGCAGTTTTGATGGCGGGGAGCTGTTTTTT
NA	TRBJ2-7	TRBV5-1	NA	CASSSVGGDYEQYF	TGCGCCAGCAGCTCCGTGGGAGGTGACTACGAGCAGTACTTC
NA	TRBJ1-2	TRBV4-1	NA	CASSQPWRREGYTF	TGCGCCAGCAGCCAACCATGGCGCAGGGAGGGCTACACCTTC
NA	TRBJ1-1	TRBV7-9	NA	CASSLDDTEAFF	TGTGCCAGCAGCTTAGATGACACTGAAGCTTTCTTT
NA	TRBJ1-1	TRBV20-1	NA	CSASVTAEAFF	TGCAGTGCTAGTGTGACAGCCGAAGCTTTCTTT
NA	TRBJ2-3	TRBV30	NA	CAWNPVGGTDTQYF	TGTGCCTGGAACCCCGTCGGGGGCACAGATACGCAGTATTTT
NA	TRBJ2-6	TRBV4-1	NA	CASSQGILSGANVLTF	TGCGCCAGCAGCCAAGGAATCCTCTCTGGGGCCAACGTCCTGACTTTC
NA	TRBJ1-1	TRBV9	NA	CASSVEGRTEAFF	TGTGCCAGCAGCGTTGAGGGTAGGACTGAAGCTTTCTTT
TRBD1	TRBJ1-2	TRBV15	NA	CATSFGTAFTGYTF	TGTGCCACCAGCTTCGGGACAGCTTTTACGGGCTACACCTTC
NA	TRBJ2-1	TRBV11-2	NA	CASSLAPRGAGNYNEQFF	TGTGCCAGCAGCTTAGCCCCTAGAGGAGCCGGGAACTACAATGAGCAGTTCTTC
TRBD1	TRBJ2-1	TRBV20-1	once	CSASRGTGGSRPRSYNEQFF	TGCAGTGCTAGTCGGGGGACAGGGGGCAGCCGACCGAGATCCTACAATGAGCAGTTCTTC
NA	TRBJ1-1	TRBV14	NA	CASSQRDLPTEAFF	TGTGCCAGCAGCCAACGAGACCTTCCTACTGAAGCTTTCTTT
NA	TRBJ2-7	TRBV27	NA	CASTDTSDYEQYF	TGTGCCAGCACGGACACTTCTGACTACGAGCAGTACTTC
TRBD2	TRBJ2-7	TRBV15	NA	CATSRPLAGVVSYEQYF	TGTGCCACCAGCAGACCATTGGCGGGAGTCGTCTCCTACGAGCAGTACTTC
NA	TRBJ1-2	TRBV12-3/TRBV12-4	NA	CASSWGTAGYTF	TGTGCCAGCTCCTGGGGGACGGCTGGCTACACCTTC
TRBD1	TRBJ2-3	TRBV27	NA	CASSRQGADTQYF	TGTGCCAGCAGTCGACAGGGGGCAGATACGCAGTATTTT
NA	TRBJ2-7	TRBV20-1	NA	CSAQGTIYEQYF	TGCAGTGCCCAGGGGACAATCTACGAGCAGTACTTC
NA	TRBJ2-1	TRBV2	NA	CASGLGGSYNEQFF	TGTGCCAGCGGCCTTGGGGGATCCTACAATGAGCAGTTCTTC
NA	TRBJ2-7	TRBV27	once	CASSLGMGSSYEQYF	TGTGCCAGCAGTTTGGGTATGGGGAGCTCCTACGAGCAGTACTTC
TRBD2	TRBJ2-7	TRBV19	NA	CASSIASGRFYEQYF	TGTGCCAGTAGTATAGCTAGCGGGAGGTTCTACGAGCAGTACTTC
TRBD2	TRBJ2-7	TRBV5-4	NA	CASSPGVGGSGEQYF	TGTGCCAGCAGCCCCGGGGTGGGAGGGTCAGGGGAGCAGTACTTC
NA	TRBJ1-2	TRBV4-1	NA	CASSQGGRIDGYTF	TGCGCCAGCAGCCAGGGGGGGCGAATCGATGGCTACACCTTC
TRBD1	TRBJ1-5	TRBV7-6	NA	CASSSGGIQPQHF	TGTGCCAGCAGCTCAGGGGGCATTCAGCCCCAGCATTTT
NA	TRBJ2-5	TRBV20-1	NA	CSARVSKETQYF	TGCAGTGCTAGGGTCAGTAAAGAGACCCAGTACTTC
NA	TRBJ2-3	TRBV5-4	NA	CASSLGASGTDTQYF	TGTGCCAGCAGCCTGGGGGCTAGTGGCACAGATACGCAGTATTTT
NA	TRBJ2-1	TRBV9	NA	CASSGGGKGGYNEQFF	TGTGCCAGCAGCGGCGGCGGTAAGGGAGGTTACAATGAGCAGTTCTTC
NA	TRBJ1-3	TRBV28	once	CASSFTGFESGNTIYF	TGTGCCAGCAGTTTCACAGGGTTTGAGTCTGGAAACACCATATATTTT
NA	TRBJ1-1	TRBV29-1	NA	CSVVGGAEAFF	TGCAGCGTTGTTGGAGGAGCGGAAGCTTTCTTT
TRBD1	TRBJ1-2	TRBV20-1	NA	CSAPPGQGGGYTF	TGCAGTGCGCCTCCGGGACAGGGGGGGGGCTACACCTTC
NA	TRBJ1-5	TRBV27	NA	CASTDDPSNQPQHF	TGTGCCAGCACAGACGACCCTAGCAATCAGCCCCAGCATTTT
NA	TRBJ2-1	TRBV3-1	NA	CASSQPPGAITVYNEQFF	TGTGCCAGCAGCCAACCACCGGGGGCCATTACCGTTTACAATGAGCAGTTCTTC
TRBD2	TRBJ2-6	TRBV2	NA	CASSFSWREILSGANVLTF	TGTGCCAGCAGTTTCTCGTGGCGGGAGATACTCTCTGGGGCCAACGTCCTGACTTTC
NA	TRBJ2-1	TRBV9	NA	CASSPSVEQFF	TGTGCCAGCAGCCCCTCTGTTGAGCAGTTCTTC
NA	TRBJ2-2	TRBV21-1	NA	CASLPGTANTGELFF	TGTGCCAGCTTGCCCGGGACAGCGAACACCGGGGAGCTGTTTTTT
NA	TRBJ2-7	TRBV27	NA	CASSTRQIGEQYF	TGTGCCAGCAGTACGAGACAGATCGGCGAGCAGTACTTC
NA	TRBJ1-1	TRBV29-1	NA	CSVEDQNTEAFF	TGCAGCGTTGAGGACCAGAACACTGAAGCTTTCTTT
NA	TRBJ1-1	TRBV7-3	NA	CASSSGGGPEAFF	TGTGCCAGCAGCTCCGGGGGGGGGCCTGAAGCTTTCTTT
TRBD1	TRBJ2-1	TRBV14	NA	CASSRGQGLMGQFF	TGTGCCAGCAGCCGCGGACAGGGCCTAATGGGGCAGTTCTTC